This TCR beta chain was sequenced during a study of blood T cell repertoires in COVID-19. At the level of the study: PBMCs, B-cell-depleted T cells, or T cells were the source of the cDNA or gDNA that made up the material.

Here immunoSEQ multiplex PCR was the method, and the copy in TCRdb shows in-frame clones only, minus some. The sample records some 45,000 clones, approximately 80% being singletons. From germline, CDR1 is ENHRY and CDR2 SYGVKD. This CDR3 has 16 amino acids. Trimming left V 2 bases short and J 0 bases short, with 11 bases between. V is TRBV10-3 and J is TRBJ1-3, with D perhaps matching TRBD1 (6 bases). Sequenced material: peripheral blood. This clonotype was sampled from a man between 70 and 80 years old with acute or convalescent COVID-19. For the CDR3, the DNA is TGTGCCATCAGTGAGACAGGGATCGCCTCTGGAAACACCATATATTTT. Protein sequence: CAISETGIASGNTIYF.